This entry describes one T cell receptor beta chain. Compared with germline, one end of the junction differs, possibly owing to a read error. This record comes from a study of blood T cells in healthy people across ages. This CDR3 comprises 18 residues. CDR1 is KGHSY and CDR2 is FQNENV in the germline V gene. PCR was performed a second time for 7 to 11 cycles using a sample-barcoded 5' primer and a J-beta primer mix. TCRdb reprocessed the 5' RACE reads via MiXCR and lists one record per CDR3 protein. The sample records roughly 800,000 distinct CDR3 sequences, 20% to 30% being singletons. The sample was also reused in another study, on T cells of mothers and their children.

The TCR sequence derives from a boy aged 10-17 years in good health. This chain joins TRBV16 and TRBJ2-1; D may be TRBD2 (5 bases). Input material: blood. The CDR3 region is CAGSPTWWAGKKVNEQFF. In DNA, the CDR3 is TGTGCCGGCAGCCCGACCTGGTGGGCGGGCAAAAAGGTCAATGAGCAGTTCTTC.